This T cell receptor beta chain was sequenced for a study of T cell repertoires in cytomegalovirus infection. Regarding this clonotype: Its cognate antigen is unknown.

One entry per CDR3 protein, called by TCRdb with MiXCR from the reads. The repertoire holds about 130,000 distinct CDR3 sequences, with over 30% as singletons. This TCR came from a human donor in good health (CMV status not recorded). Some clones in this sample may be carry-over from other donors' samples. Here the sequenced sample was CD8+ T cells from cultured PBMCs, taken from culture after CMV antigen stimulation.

The CDR3 coding sequence is TGTGCCAGCAGCGTTCACACAGGAGGCACAGATACGCAGTATTTT. Translating it yields CASSVHTGGTDTQYF. This sequence joins TRBV9 and TRBJ2-3, with D possibly matching TRBD1 (5 bases). The CDR3 covers 15 residues. Trimming shortened V by 2 bases and J by 1 base, and 11 bases separated the two germline ends. Per germline, CDR1 SGDLS and CDR2 YYNGEE.